The next 20 T cell receptor beta chains were all read from a single sample in a study of T-cell reconstitution after alpha-beta-depleted transplantation in children. TCRbeta library preparation incorporated unique molecular identifiers. One entry per CDR3 protein, called by TCRdb with MiXCR from the PCR reads. The sample records almost 250,000 distinct CDR3 sequences, roughly 24% being singletons. The sequencing used PBMCs, collected before TCRalphabeta/CD19-depleted stem cell transplant. These receptors all come from a girl aged 2 to 9 with Fanconi anemia, due to receive a stem cell transplant.

This clonotype was counted many times. The V gene is TRBV20-1, the J gene TRBJ2-7; perhaps TRBD2 as D (5 bases). Germline CDR1 and CDR2: DFQATT and SNEGSKA (reference sequence). This CDR3 is 14 amino acids long. The V and J ends lost 6 bases and 2 bases respectively, with 17 bases between them. CDR3 in amino acids: CSAMVVEGPYEQYF. Written as DNA, the CDR3 is TGCAGTGCCATGGTTGTAGAGGGCCCCTACGAGCAGTACTTC.

V usage is TRBV12-3 or TRBV12-4 and J usage is TRBJ2-7; D ambiguous. Deletions cut 8 bases from V and 4 bases from J, with 9 bases between. CDR3 length: 11 amino acids. Here the CDR3 DNA reads TGTGCCAGCGAAATCGGTTACGAGCAGTACTTC. This gives the protein CASEIGYEQYF.

The table lists this clonotype with many counts. The rearrangement joins TRBV7-2 to TRBJ2-3, with TRBD2 matching 7 bases. Germline V gene sequence: CDR1 SGHTA, CDR2 FQGNSA. V lost 5 bases, J lost 2 bases, and 22 bases stayed unmatched. This CDR3 is built from 20 residues. The DNA for the CDR3 is TGTGCCAGCAGCGAGCCCCGGACTAGTAGGAGTCGCGACCTCACAGATACGCAGTATTTT. It translates to CASSEPRTSRSRDLTDTQYF.

In its sample, this clonotype was seen many times. This chain joins TRBV6-5 and TRBJ2-7, with D uncertain. Trimming pared 2 bases from V and 4 bases from J, leaving 9 bases between. Germline V gene sequence: CDR1 MNHEY, CDR2 SVGAGI. The CDR3 spans 13 residues. CDR3 DNA sequence: TGTGCCAGCAGTTACAGCCCCCAATACGAGCAGTACTTC. Translated, it gives CASSYSPQYEQYF.

This chain links TRBV20-1 with TRBJ2-7; D unclear. The CDR3 totals 14 residues. Trimming cost V 0 bases and J 3 bases, with 12 bases left between them. Per the germline V gene, CDR1 is DFQATT and CDR2 is SNEGSKA (reference sequence). CDR3 residues: CSARDTAENYEQYF. The CDR3 DNA reads as TGCAGTGCTAGAGATACTGCGGAGAACTACGAGCAGTACTTC.

This clonotype was counted between two and nine times. The genes are TRBV7-7 and TRBJ2-3; 8 positions agree with TRBD1. Germline V CDR1 and CDR2: SSHAT, FNYEAQ (reference sequence). The CDR3 is 17 amino acids. Trimming removed 4 bases from V and 0 bases from J; junction bases left unmatched: 9. The CDR3 is CASSYTRDRGSTDTQYF. The CDR3, as DNA: TGTGCCAGCAGCTACACAAGAGACAGGGGCAGCACAGATACGCAGTATTTT.

The gene calls are TRBV20-1 and TRBJ2-1, with TRBD2 as a possible D gene (5 bases). The V and J ends lost 0 bases and 7 bases respectively, with 16 bases between them. CDR1 is DFQATT and CDR2 is SNEGSKA in the germline V gene (reference sequence). The CDR3 consists of 15 residues. CDR3 nucleotides: TGCAGTGCTAGAGATGGTACTAGTGGGCGGAATGAGCAGTTCTTC. Translated: CSARDGTSGRNEQFF.

This clonotype was recorded many times. The CDR3 sequence is CSVLDRVLFGNTIYF. The CDR3 DNA reads as TGCAGCGTACTGGACAGGGTACTATTTGGAAACACCATATATTTT. The chain links TRBV29-1 to TRBJ1-3; 8 bases line up with TRBD1. V lost 6 bases and J lost 3; bases outside the gene matches: 10. The CDR3 consists of 15 residues. CDR1 is SQVTM, CDR2 ANQGSEA, per germline.

This clonotype came up once. The genes are TRBV20-1 and TRBJ2-3; the match to TRBD2 covers 7 bases. Germline V gene data show CDR1 as DFQATT and CDR2 as SNEGSKA (reference sequence). The CDR3 has 15 amino acids. Germline trimming cut 2 bases from V and 6 bases from J; bases unmatched to any gene: 11. The CDR3 coding sequence is TGCAGTGCTAGACTACTAGCTGCCGGGGGGGATACGCAGTATTTT. Translating gives CSARLLAAGGDTQYF.

The sample holds a few counts of this clonotype. The gene calls are TRBV5-1 and TRBJ2-3, with D possibly matching TRBD1 (6 bases). This CDR3 comprises 12 residues. From germline, CDR1 is SGHRS and CDR2 YFSETQ. The V end was cut by 5 bases, the J end by 4 bases, with 8 bases between. CDR3 sequence (DNA): TGCGCCAGCAGGTACAGGGCAGATACGCAGTATTTT. It specifies CASRYRADTQYF.

The table lists this clonotype with many counts. The chain has TRBV29-1 and TRBJ2-7; TRBD2 aligns across 12 bases. The V gene's germline CDR1 is SQVTM and CDR2 ANQGSEA. There are 13 residues in the CDR3. The trim removed 6 bases at V and 6 bases at J, leaving 6 bases unmatched. The CDR3 nucleotides read TGCAGCGTCCGACTAGCGGGAGACGGCGAGCAGTACTTC. Translated: CSVRLAGDGEQYF.

The chain is built from TRBV29-1 and TRBJ2-3; 10 bases line up with TRBD2. Losses at the gene ends were 3 bases for V and 8 bases for J; bases not matched to a gene: 14. The CDR3 sequence is 16 residues long. Germline loops: CDR1 SQVTM, CDR2 ANQGSEA. CDR3 residues: CSVDSGLAGVKATQYF. The CDR3 DNA follows: TGCAGCGTTGATAGTGGGCTAGCGGGAGTTAAGGCTACGCAGTATTTT.

Only a few counts were recorded for this clonotype. The rearrangement uses TRBV6-2 or TRBV6-3 and TRBJ2-1; D assignment may be TRBD1 or TRBD2 (5 bases each). The CDR3 loop spans 18 amino acids. V was clipped by 2 bases and J by 0 bases, with 17 bases between them. CDR1 is MNHEY and CDR2 is SVGEGT in the germline V gene. This CDR3 is CASSYDLGVYSSYNEQFF. DNA for the CDR3: TGTGCCAGCAGTTACGATCTGGGGGTGTACAGCTCCTACAATGAGCAGTTCTTC.

This chain links TRBV7-3 with TRBJ2-2; 10 bases map to TRBD1. There are 13 residues in the CDR3. Germline values: CDR1 SGHTA, CDR2 FQGTGA. V was clipped by 4 bases and J by 9 bases; unmatched bases: 2. In DNA, the CDR3 is TGTGCCAGCAGCTCGGGACAGGGGAGGGAGCTGTTTTTT. This encodes CASSSGQGRELFF.

This clonotype showed up many times. The chain combines TRBV12-3 or TRBV12-4 with TRBJ2-3, with 7 bases that match TRBD1. Losses at the gene ends were 6 bases for V and 0 bases for J; bases not matched to a gene: 6. The CDR3 is made up of 15 amino acids. The CDR3 reads CASSQGGSSTDTQYF. The CDR3 nucleotides read TGTGCCAGCAGCCAAGGGGGCTCTAGCACAGATACGCAGTATTTT.

The chain employs TRBV6-1 and TRBJ2-1; maybe TRBD1 (5 bases). Germline-derived CDR1 and CDR2 are MNHNS and SASEGT. The ends were cut back, 10 bases at V and 2 bases at J, with 21 bases in the middle. CDR3 length: 16 residues. The CDR3 DNA reads TGTGCCATCTTTCCGTTATCCCACAGGACCTACAATGAGCAGTTCTTC. Its protein product is CAIFPLSHRTYNEQFF.

The V call is TRBV3-1, the J call TRBJ2-1; D remains unclear. Trimming took 0 bases from V and 1 from J, leaving 7 bases between them. Per the germline V gene, CDR1 is LGHDT and CDR2 is YNNKEL (reference sequence). The CDR3 has 15 residues. The CDR3 bases are TGTGCCAGCAGCCAAGATGGCGTGTCCTACAATGAGCAGTTCTTC. Protein product: CASSQDGVSYNEQFF.

The chain employs TRBV28 and TRBJ2-5; D is perhaps TRBD1 (6 bases). V shed 3 bases and J shed 5 bases, with 19 bases lying between them. CDR1 MDHEN and CDR2 SYDVKM come from the germline V gene. The CDR3 length is 16 residues. The CDR3 protein is CASSLSDRKVLETQYF. CDR3 DNA sequence: TGTGCCAGCAGTTTGAGTGACAGGAAGGTGTTGGAGACCCAGTACTTC.

Many counts were recorded for this clonotype. V usage is TRBV20-1 and J usage is TRBJ2-3, with a weak D call TRBD2 (6 bases). Trimming cost V 6 bases and J 1 base, with 14 bases left between them. CDR3 length equals 14 residues. Germline V gene lookup returns CDR1 DFQATT and CDR2 SNEGSKA (reference sequence). The CDR3 is CSAPRGSRTDTQYF. The CDR3 DNA sequence: TGCAGTGCCCCTCGGGGGTCTCGCACAGATACGCAGTATTTT.

At least ten counts were recorded for this clonotype. The chain employs TRBV3-1 and TRBJ2-5, with 10 bases that match TRBD2. From germline, CDR1 is LGHDT and CDR2 YNNKEL (reference sequence). Trimming at V came to 3 bases and at J to 4 bases, leaving 5 bases not matched to a gene. The CDR3 covers 15 residues. CDR3 DNA: TGTGCCAGCAGCCACAATAGCGGGGGGAGAGAGACCCAGTACTTC. It is translated as CASSHNSGGRETQYF.